Sequencing of this T cell receptor (beta chain) was carried out in a study of T cell repertoires in cytomegalovirus infection. The wider study: It can be stated that public TCR beta signatures indicated CMV infection as well as a matching HLA type. Study-level results: HLA-C-restricted CMV-specific TCR beta clonotypes prevailed in the ex vivo response. Totalled public TCR beta family frequency picked out people who carried CMV plus the relevant HLA.

This clonotype was seen more than once but under ten times. Its target is unknown. The CDR3 extends over 14 amino acids. After removal of 5 bases from V and 6 bases from J, the junction contained 6 bases not matched to a gene. Germline V lookup: CDR1 SNHLY, CDR2 FYNNEI. One entry per CDR3 protein, called by TCRdb with MiXCR from the reads. The sample records hundreds of thousands of distinct CDR3 sequences, 24% being singletons. The chain links TRBV2 to TRBJ1-2; 10 bases agree with TRBD1. The sequence was obtained from a human donor in good health (CMV status not recorded). Some clones in this sample may be carry-over from other donors' samples. Sequencing was performed on CD8+ T cells from PBMCs. The CDR3 nucleotides are TGTGCCAGCAGTCCCGGGACAGGGGAGGATGGCTACACCTTC. It codes for CASSPGTGEDGYTF. Full variable domain (outside the CDR3, taken from reference TRBV2 and TRBJ1-2): EPEVTQTPSHQVTQMGQEVILRCVPISNHLYFYWYRQILGQKVEFLVSFYNNEISEKSEIFDDQFSVERPDGSNFTLKIRSTKLEDSAMYFCASSPGTGEDGYTFGSGTRLTVV.